The 32 T cell receptor beta chains presented below share a single source sample, sequenced in a study of cytomegalovirus exposure and HLA in healthy donors (dated by TCRdb to the late 2010s). The library was obtained by the immunoSEQ multiplex PCR assay. For the multiplex PCR, a mixture combining 60 forward primers for TCR Vbeta segments and 13 reverse primers for TCR Jbeta segments was used. TCRdb carries this immuneACCESS record with in-frame sequences only. Its versions omit some clonotypes, under half of them owing to an unresolved V gene in the studies checked, with the rest unexplained. In this sample the table shows over 150,000 clones, around four fifths of which occur a single time. Around 1.3% of the sample comes from the top ten. Sequencing used PBMCs. These TCRs come from a boy younger than 10 in good health and CMV-seronegative.

The rearrangement links TRBV30 to TRBJ2-4; 9 bases map to TRBD2. After removal of 0 bases from V and 5 bases from J, the junction contained 2 bases not matched to a gene. Germline CDR1 reads GTSNPN; CDR2 reads SVGIG (reference sequence). CDR3 size: 14 residues. This chain's CDR3 is CAWSVRLAENIQYF. As DNA, the CDR3 is TGTGCCTGGAGTGTACGACTAGCGGAAAACATTCAGTACTTC. The full variable domain, its missing parts supplied by reference TRBV30 and TRBJ2-4, is SQTIHQWPATLVQPVGSPLSLECTVEGTSNPNLYWYRQAAGRGLQLLFYSVGIGQISSEVPQNLSASRPQDRQFILSSKKLLLSDSGFYLCAWSVRLAENIQYFGAGTRLSVL.

This chain connects TRBV5-4 to TRBJ2-7, with 13 bases matching TRBD2. Trimming took 4 bases from V and 4 from J; bases not matched to a gene: 5. Germline CDR1 and CDR2: SGHNT and YYREEE (reference sequence). CDR3 length: 15 amino acids. As DNA, the CDR3 is TGTGCCAGCAGCCCCGGACTAGCGGGGGTTTACGAGCAGTACTTC. Its translation: CASSPGLAGVYEQYF.

V is TRBV5-1 and J is TRBJ2-7; 9 nucleotides agree with TRBD1. The J segment lost 4 bases and the V segment lost 2 bases, leaving 10 bases of the junction unmatched. The germline V gene encodes CDR1 SGHRS and CDR2 YFSETQ. This CDR3 spans 16 amino acids. CDR3 bases: TGCGCCAGCAGCTTAATCGGACAGGGGTCACAGTACGAGCAGTACTTC. This encodes CASSLIGQGSQYEQYF.

The V and J genes are TRBV5-1 and TRBJ2-3; tentatively, D is TRBD2 (5 bases). Germline CDR1 and CDR2: SGHRS and YFSETQ. This CDR3 spans 14 amino acids. Between the trimmed V and J ends, which lost 5 bases and 6 bases, there was a span of 16 bases. CDR3 DNA sequence: TGCGCCAGCAGGCTGGAGGTAAAGAGTGATACGCAGTATTTT. As protein: CASRLEVKSDTQYF.

The chain uses TRBV14 and TRBJ1-5; D may be TRBD1 (5 bases). The V end was cut by 0 bases, the J end by 2 bases, with 11 bases between. CDR1 and CDR2 (germline): SGHDN, FVKESK. The CDR3 totals 16 residues. The CDR3 spells CASSQDVRAGNQPQHF. In nucleotides, the CDR3 is TGTGCCAGCAGCCAAGATGTCAGGGCCGGCAATCAGCCCCAGCATTTT. Full variable domain (outside the CDR3, taken from reference TRBV14 and TRBJ1-5): EAGVTQFPSHSVIEKGQTVTLRCDPISGHDNLYWYRRVMGKEIKFLLHFVKESKQDESGMPNNRFLAERTGGTYSTLKVQPAELEDSGVYFCASSQDVRAGNQPQHFGDGTRLSIL.

The gene calls are TRBV5-6 and TRBJ2-2, with 7 bases aligning to TRBD2. The ends lost 7 bases at V and 6 bases at J; junction bases unmatched: 12. The CDR3 contains 15 residues. Germline V gives CDR1 SGHDT, CDR2 YYEEEE. CDR3 residues: CASGIGASGAGELFF. DNA of the CDR3: TGTGCCAGCGGGATAGGGGCTAGCGGAGCCGGGGAGCTGTTTTTT.

V is TRBV5-6 and J is TRBJ1-2; TRBD1 agrees at 8 bases. Losses at the gene ends were 0 bases for V and 5 bases for J; bases not matched to a gene: 3. The CDR3 runs to 14 residues. Germline V gene data show CDR1 as SGHDT and CDR2 as YYEEEE. The CDR3 here is CASSLDRGAYGYTF. The CDR3 region has the DNA TGTGCCAGCAGCTTGGACAGGGGGGCTTATGGCTACACCTTC. The full variable domain, with the rest looked up from reference TRBV5-6 and TRBJ1-2, is DAGVTQSPTHLIKTRGQQVTLRCSPKSGHDTVSWYQQALGQGPQFIFQYYEEEERQRGNFPDRFSGHQFPNYSSELNVNALLLGDSALYLCASSLDRGAYGYTFGSGTRLTVV.

The J gene is TRBJ1-5, the V gene TRBV7-3; D gene unclear. This CDR3 is built from 13 residues. Germline lookup yields CDR1 SGHTA and CDR2 FQGTGA. The V end lost 4 bases, the J end lost 3 bases, and 7 bases lay between the germline ends. CDR3 DNA sequence: TGTGCCAGCAGCTCCCATCACAATCAGCCCCAGCATTTT. Its translation: CASSSHHNQPQHF.

The V call is TRBV7-2, the J call TRBJ2-5, with D possibly matching TRBD1 (5 bases). This CDR3 has 15 residues. Looked up from germline, CDR1 is SGHTA and CDR2 is FQGNSA. The V gene lost 1 base and the J gene lost 5 bases, with 14 bases spanning the gap. The CDR3 sequence is CASSLGQGGKETQYF. The CDR3 coding sequence is TGTGCCAGCAGCTTAGGGCAGGGTGGGAAGGAGACCCAGTACTTC.

The chain has TRBV7-9 and TRBJ2-3; 11 positions match TRBD2. Germline lookup yields CDR1 SEHNR and CDR2 FQNEAQ (reference sequence). Trimming took 5 bases from V and 2 from J; bases not matched to a gene: 6. The length of the CDR3 is 16 residues. Here the CDR3 reads CASSLGLADYTDTQYF. The CDR3 DNA reads as TGTGCCAGCAGCCTGGGACTAGCGGACTACACAGATACGCAGTATTTT.

The chain has TRBV7-2 and TRBJ1-1, with D possibly being TRBD1 (6 bases). The CDR3 has 14 residues. Trimming shortened V by 3 bases and J by 5 bases, and 13 bases separated the two germline ends. From germline, CDR1 is SGHTA and CDR2 FQGNSA. The CDR3 reads CASSLVDSVTEAFF. The CDR3 DNA follows: TGTGCCAGCAGCTTGGTGGACAGTGTGACTGAAGCTTTCTTT. The full variable domain, its missing parts supplied by reference TRBV7-2 and TRBJ1-1, is GAGVSQSPSNKVTEKGKDVELRCDPISGHTALYWYRQSLGQGLEFLIYFQGNSAPDKSGLPSDRFSAERTGGSVSTLTIQRTQQEDSAVYLCASSLVDSVTEAFFGQGTRLTVV.

As to this clone: Other nucleotide sequences in the sample specify the same CDR3. The chain is built from TRBV29-1 and TRBJ2-3; maybe TRBD2 (5 bases). Between the trimmed V and J ends, which lost 4 bases and 5 bases, there was a span of 7 bases. Per the germline V gene, CDR1 is SQVTM and CDR2 is ANQGSEA. This CDR3 region has 11 residues. In nucleotides, the CDR3 is TGCAGCGTTGCTCGGGGAGATACGCAGTATTTT. The encoded protein is CSVARGDTQYF.

V usage is TRBV2 and J usage is TRBJ2-3; 8 nucleotides match TRBD1. The CDR3 runs 14 residues. Germline V gene data show CDR1 as SNHLY and CDR2 as FYNNEI. Losses at the gene ends were 4 bases for V and 3 bases for J; bases not matched to a gene: 3. CDR3 amino acids: CASSGRTGTDTQYF. In nucleotides, the CDR3 is TGTGCCAGCAGTGGCCGGACAGGGACAGATACGCAGTATTTT. Together with reference TRBV2 and TRBJ2-3, the CDR3 gives the full variable domain: EPEVTQTPSHQVTQMGQEVILRCVPISNHLYFYWYRQILGQKVEFLVSFYNNEISEKSEIFDDQFSVERPDGSNFTLKIRSTKLEDSAMYFCASSGRTGTDTQYFGPGTRLTVL.

The chain joins TRBV27 to TRBJ1-1; D ambiguous. Per the germline V gene, CDR1 is MNHEY and CDR2 is SMNVEV (reference sequence). V lost 5 bases, J lost 1 base, and 8 bases lay in between. The CDR3 consists of 13 residues. As DNA, the CDR3 is TGTGCCAGCAGTCAACAAAGGAACACTGAAGCTTTCTTT. Amino acid sequence: CASSQQRNTEAFF.

This clone is a singleton in its sample. This chain joins TRBV13 and TRBJ2-7; 7 bases are a match to TRBD2. The CDR3 covers 15 residues. V was pared by 5 bases and J by 7 bases, with 14 bases of the junction left unmatched. In germline, CDR1 is PRHDT, CDR2 FYEKMQ (reference sequence). This CDR3 reads CASSILAGDKQEQYF. In DNA form, the CDR3 reads TGTGCCAGCAGCATTCTGGCGGGAGATAAGCAAGAGCAGTACTTC.

The chain links TRBV6-5 to TRBJ2-2, with TRBD1 identical over 7 bases. CDR3 size: 15 residues. Germline trimming cut 0 bases from V and 3 bases from J; bases unmatched to any gene: 1. Germline lookup yields CDR1 MNHEY and CDR2 SVGAGI. CDR3 loop: CASSYSGQHTGELFF. The DNA for the CDR3 is TGTGCCAGCAGTTACTCGGGACAGCACACCGGGGAGCTGTTTTTT.

The V gene is TRBV9, the J gene TRBJ1-3, with D uncertain. CDR1 and CDR2 from the germline V gene are SGDLS and YYNGEE. V was shortened by 3 bases and J by 4 bases, with 11 bases between the two germline ends. This CDR3 contains 14 residues. In nucleotides, the CDR3 is TGTGCCAGCAGCGAACACTCACAGGGAAACACCATATATTTT. Its translation is CASSEHSQGNTIYF.

In this sample, this clone turned up a few times. The chain joins TRBV6-6 to TRBJ1-1; 11 bases are a match to TRBD1. Trimming took 7 bases from V and 1 from J; bases not matched to a gene: 2. Germline V lookup: CDR1 MNHNY, CDR2 SVGAGI (reference sequence). The length of the CDR3 is 14 residues. Here the CDR3 reads CASTGQGANTEAFF. CDR3 sequence (DNA): TGTGCCAGCACCGGACAGGGGGCGAACACTGAAGCTTTCTTT.

The rearrangement uses TRBV28 and TRBJ2-7; 8 positions agree with TRBD2. After removal of 4 bases from V and 1 base from J, the junction contained 6 bases not matched to a gene. This CDR3 is built from 15 residues. Germline V lookup: CDR1 MDHEN, CDR2 SYDVKM. The CDR3 DNA reads as TGTGCCAGCAGTTCTCAGCGGGAGAGATCCTACGAGCAGTACTTC. Amino acids: CASSSQRERSYEQYF. Together with reference TRBV28 and TRBJ2-7, the CDR3 gives the full variable domain: DVKVTQSSRYLVKRTGEKVFLECVQDMDHENMFWYRQDPGLGLRLIYFSYDVKMKEKGDIPEGYSVSREKKERFSLILESASTNQTSMYLCASSSQRERSYEQYFGPGTRLTVT.

The genes are TRBV10-3 and TRBJ2-1, with TRBD2 matching 9 bases. Germline assignment: CDR1 ENHRY and CDR2 SYGVKD. The CDR3 extends over 15 amino acids. V lost 4 bases to trimming and J lost 6 bases; unmatched junction nucleotides: 7. CDR3 in DNA: TGTGCCATCAGTGGGGTAGCGGGAGATTTCAATGAGCAGTTCTTC. This gives the protein CAISGVAGDFNEQFF.

The chain employs TRBV28 and TRBJ1-2; perhaps TRBD1 as D (6 bases). The CDR3 contains 13 residues. Trimming shortened V by 6 bases and J by 8 bases, and 16 bases separated the two germline ends. Germline CDR1 and CDR2: MDHEN and SYDVKM. DNA of the CDR3: TGTGCCAGCAGCCGGGACACCACTATGGGCTACACCTTC. It codes for CASSRDTTMGYTF.

The chain has TRBV5-3 and TRBJ2-7; 10 bases match TRBD2. TRBV5-3 carries the ORF label, with uncertain function. CDR3 size: 17 residues. V shed 6 bases and J 1 base; nucleotides not matched to a gene: 13. The DNA for the CDR3 is TGTGCCAGAAAGGGAGCGGGAGGGCCGTGGGGATCCTACGAGCAGTACTTC. It specifies CARKGAGGPWGSYEQYF.

The rearrangement links TRBV6-5 to TRBJ1-2, with 12 bases aligning to TRBD1. The CDR3 covers 15 residues. Losses at the gene ends were 5 bases for V and 8 bases for J; bases not matched to a gene: 9. Germline V gene lookup returns CDR1 MNHEY and CDR2 SVGAGI. The CDR3 region is CASSTRDRGLTGYTF. Here the CDR3 DNA reads TGTGCCAGCAGTACTCGGGACAGGGGGCTTACGGGCTACACCTTC.

V gene TRBV27 combines with J gene TRBJ1-2; 9 bases map to TRBD1. The CDR3 is 16 residues long. CDR1 and CDR2 (germline): MNHEY, SMNVEV (reference sequence). V was clipped by 3 bases and J by 4 bases; unmatched bases: 9. Here the CDR3 reads CASSLGQGTPSYGYTF. CDR3 in DNA: TGTGCCAGCAGTTTGGGACAGGGTACCCCCTCCTATGGCTACACCTTC.

The rearrangement uses TRBV6-5 and TRBJ1-1, with D perhaps matching TRBD1 (5 bases). The CDR3 sequence is 13 residues long. CDR1 is MNHEY, CDR2 SVGAGI, per germline. The ends were cut back, 6 bases at V and 8 bases at J, with 16 bases in the middle. CDR3 in DNA: TGTGCCAGCAGACCCGGGGGGTATAGAGAAGCTTTCTTT. Translation gives CASRPGGYREAFF.

The gene calls are TRBV15 and TRBJ1-5; 9 positions match TRBD1. The CDR3 length is 20 residues. The ends lost 3 bases at V and 0 bases at J; junction bases unmatched: 15. The V gene's germline CDR1 is LNHNV and CDR2 YYDKDF (reference sequence). The CDR3 DNA reads as TGTGCCACCAGCAGCACCATCCGCATTGGGACAGGGTATAGCAATCAGCCCCAGCATTTT. It yields the protein CATSSTIRIGTGYSNQPQHF.

CDR3 nucleotide sequence: TGTGCCAGCAGCTTCGGTAACAGGGGCGGGTCACCCCTCCACTTT. Its translation: CASSFGNRGGSPLHF. The chain carries TRBV11-2 and TRBJ1-6; 7 positions match TRBD1. This CDR3 is built from 15 residues. Germline CDR1 reads SGHAT; CDR2 reads FQNNGV. Trimming cost V 3 bases and J 10 bases; bases outside gene matches: 9.

V and J are TRBV6-1 and TRBJ2-7, with D perhaps matching TRBD2 (6 bases). CDR1 and CDR2 from the germline V gene are MNHNS and SASEGT. The V end lost 3 bases, the J end lost 5 bases, and 17 bases lay between the germline ends. This CDR3 is 15 amino acids long. This chain's CDR3 is CASSDAAGLINEQYF. Written as DNA, the CDR3 is TGTGCCAGCAGTGATGCGGCGGGATTAATCAACGAGCAGTACTTC.

This clone was counted a few times. The chain has TRBV27 and TRBJ2-1; 10 nucleotides match TRBD2. CDR1 MNHEY and CDR2 SMNVEV come from the germline V gene (reference sequence). The V and J ends lost 5 bases and 3 bases, in that order; junction bases with no gene match: 4. CDR3 length equals 15 residues. CDR3 sequence: CASSPGLAFYNEQFF. The DNA of the CDR3 is TGTGCCAGCAGTCCGGGACTAGCGTTCTACAATGAGCAGTTCTTC.

This chain connects TRBV28 to TRBJ2-1; D perhaps matches TRBD2 (5 bases). The length of the CDR3 is 11 residues. Trimming shortened V by 6 bases and J by 8 bases, and 8 bases separated the two germline ends. Germline CDR1 and CDR2: MDHEN and SYDVKM. DNA for the CDR3: TGTGCCAGCAGGGAGGCGGATGAGCAGTTCTTC. Translation gives CASREADEQFF.

In this sample, this clone turned up a few times. The chain employs TRBV11-3 and TRBJ1-1, with D perhaps matching TRBD1 (6 bases). CDR1 SGHNT and CDR2 YENEEA come from the germline V gene. Trimming left V 0 bases short and J 1 base short, with 15 bases between. The CDR3 consists of 17 residues. The CDR3 nucleotides read TGTGCCAGCAGCTTAGACAACACCACGGACAGGAACACTGAAGCTTTCTTT. Protein product: CASSLDNTTDRNTEAFF.

In its sample, this clone was seen a few times. The chain couples TRBV13 to TRBJ2-2, with TRBD2 matching over 12 bases. The V gene end was trimmed by 4 bases and the J gene end by 4 bases; junction bases not matched to a gene: 4. The CDR3 consists of 16 residues. Germline assignment: CDR1 PRHDT and CDR2 FYEKMQ (reference sequence). For the CDR3, the DNA is TGTGCCAGCAGCTCCCTAGCGGGAGGGATCACCGGGGAGCTGTTTTTT. Protein sequence: CASSSLAGGITGELFF.